Below, 10 T cell receptor beta chains from the same sample are listed, as sequenced in a study of blood T cell repertoires in COVID-19. Using immunoSEQ multiplex PCR, the repertoire was profiled, and TCRdb retains in-frame clones only, with some absent. Among roughly 220,000 clones listed, about 88% were seen once. The sequenced sample was peripheral blood. The receptor set was obtained from a man aged 50-59 years who had recovered from COVID-19.

CDR3 sequence (DNA): TGTGCCAGTACCTTTCGGACGGGGGGGAATCAGCCCCAGCATTTT. Encoded protein: CASTFRTGGNQPQHF. The chain has TRBV19 and TRBJ1-5; D is possibly TRBD1 (5 bases). The germline CDR1 and CDR2 sequences are LNHDA and SQIVND (reference sequence). V gave up 7 bases and J gave up 4 bases, with 17 bases separating them. The CDR3 has 15 amino acids.

This clone is labeled as medium-sized. V usage is TRBV7-9 and J usage is TRBJ2-2, with 7 bases fitting TRBD2. V lost 8 bases, J lost 7 bases, and 19 bases stayed unmatched. Germline V gives CDR1 SEHNR, CDR2 FQNEAQ (reference sequence). This CDR3 comprises 17 residues. The chain's CDR3 is CASPQGLGGRYDGELFF. The DNA for the CDR3 is TGTGCCAGCCCCCAAGGTTTAGGCGGGAGATATGACGGGGAGCTGTTTTTT.

The chain employs TRBV5-1 and TRBJ2-5, with TRBD2 matching over 9 bases. The CDR3 extends over 14 amino acids. The germline gives CDR1 SGHRS, CDR2 YFSETQ. The trim removed 3 bases at V and 3 bases at J, leaving 3 bases unmatched. The CDR3 nucleotides are TGCGCCAGCAGCTCGTTAGCGGGAGAAGAGACCCAGTACTTC. Amino acids: CASSSLAGEETQYF. The variable domain in full, with the rest retrieved from reference TRBV5-1 and TRBJ2-5, is KAGVTQTPRYLIKTRGQQVTLSCSPISGHRSVSWYQQTPGQGLQFLFEYFSETQRNKGNFPGRFSGRQFSNSRSEMNVSTLELGDSALYLCASSSLAGEETQYFGPGTRLLVL.

This clone was recorded once. The chain employs TRBV14 and TRBJ1-6; tentative D call: TRBD1 (6 bases). The CDR3 loop spans 13 amino acids. Looked up from germline, CDR1 is SGHDN and CDR2 is FVKESK. Trimming took 5 bases from V and 9 from J, leaving 11 bases between them. The CDR3 nucleotides are TGTGCCAGCAGCTCGACCAGGGGTTCACCCCTCCACTTT. Residues: CASSSTRGSPLHF. The full variable domain, rest sourced from reference TRBV14 and TRBJ1-6, is EAGVTQFPSHSVIEKGQTVTLRCDPISGHDNLYWYRRVMGKEIKFLLHFVKESKQDESGMPNNRFLAERTGGTYSTLKVQPAELEDSGVYFCASSSTRGSPLHFGNGTRLTVT.

The chain carries TRBV18 and TRBJ1-4; 7 bases are a match to TRBD1. The CDR3 loop spans 17 amino acids. From germline, CDR1 is KGHSH and CDR2 LQKENI. With V trimmed by 3 bases and J by 5 bases, 12 bases remained unmatched. The CDR3 loop reads CASSPQSNTGVNEKLFF. The DNA for the CDR3 is TGTGCCAGCTCACCCCAATCCAATACAGGGGTAAATGAAAAACTGTTTTTT.

The chain is built from TRBV6-5 and TRBJ2-7; 7 nucleotides align to TRBD1. The germline V gene encodes CDR1 MNHEY and CDR2 SVGAGI. The CDR3 extends over 13 amino acids. The trim removed 7 bases at V and 2 bases at J, leaving 5 bases unmatched. In DNA form, the CDR3 reads TGTGCCAGCACAGGGGACAGAACCTACGAGCAGTACTTC. The encoded protein is CASTGDRTYEQYF.

The chain is built from TRBV19 and TRBJ1-2; tentative D call: TRBD1 (6 bases). Germline CDR1 LNHDA, CDR2 SQIVND (reference sequence). The CDR3 runs to 14 residues. Trimming stripped 7 bases from V and 4 bases from J, with 16 bases between. The CDR3 DNA reads as TGTGCCAGTATGCAACCGGGACAATCCTATGGCTACACCTTC. Protein sequence: CASMQPGQSYGYTF.

This clone was recorded a few times. The V call is TRBV29-1, the J call TRBJ1-5; maybe TRBD1 (5 bases). The V end lost 5 bases, the J end lost 7 bases, and 12 bases lay between the germline ends. From germline, CDR1 is SQVTM and CDR2 ANQGSEA. The CDR3 has 12 amino acids. CDR3 sequence (DNA): TGCAGCGTTTGGGCATCAGGGCAGCCCCAGCATTTT. Translating gives CSVWASGQPQHF.

The J gene is TRBJ2-5, the V gene TRBV14; TRBD2 might be the D (6 bases). The CDR3 is made up of 13 amino acids. Germline V gene sequence: CDR1 SGHDN, CDR2 FVKESK. The V and J ends lost 4 bases and 5 bases respectively, with 11 bases between them. The CDR3 sequence: CASSPIGGETQYF. The CDR3 region has the DNA TGTGCCAGCAGCCCTATCGGGGGTGAGACCCAGTACTTC.

As for this clone: This same CDR3 is encoded by further DNA sequences in the sample. This sequence joins TRBV28 and TRBJ2-3, with D possibly matching TRBD2 (5 bases). There are 14 residues in the CDR3. Germline assignment: CDR1 MDHEN and CDR2 SYDVKM. V was shortened by 3 bases and J by 2 bases, with 9 bases between the two germline ends. The CDR3 sequence is CASSFGGSTDTQYF. As DNA, the CDR3 is TGTGCCAGCAGTTTTGGAGGTTCCACAGATACGCAGTATTTT.